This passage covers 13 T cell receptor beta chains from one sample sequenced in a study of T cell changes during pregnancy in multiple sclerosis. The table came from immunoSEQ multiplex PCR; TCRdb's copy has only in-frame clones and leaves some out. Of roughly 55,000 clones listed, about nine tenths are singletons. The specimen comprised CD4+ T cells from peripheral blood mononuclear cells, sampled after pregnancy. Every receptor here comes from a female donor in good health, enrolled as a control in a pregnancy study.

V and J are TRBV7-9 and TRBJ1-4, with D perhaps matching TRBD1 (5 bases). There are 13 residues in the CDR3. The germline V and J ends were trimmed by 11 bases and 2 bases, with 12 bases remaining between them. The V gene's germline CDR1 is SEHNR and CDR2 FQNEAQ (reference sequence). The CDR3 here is CAGGGGTNEKLFF. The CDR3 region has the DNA TGTGCCGGGGGGGGTGGTACTAATGAAAAACTGTTTTTT.

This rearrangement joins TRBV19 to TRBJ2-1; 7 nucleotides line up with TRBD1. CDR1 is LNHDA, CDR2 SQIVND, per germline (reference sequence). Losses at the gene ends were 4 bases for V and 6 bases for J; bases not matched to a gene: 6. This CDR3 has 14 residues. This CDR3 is CASSTGQVINEQFF. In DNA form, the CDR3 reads TGTGCCAGTAGTACCGGACAGGTGATCAATGAGCAGTTCTTC.

The CDR3 sequence: CASSLLGLVNQPQHF. Written as DNA, the CDR3 is TGTGCCAGCAGCTTGCTGGGACTGGTAAATCAGCCCCAGCATTTT. This chain links TRBV7-2 with TRBJ1-5, with a possible D match to TRBD1 (5 bases). V lost 3 bases and J lost 4, with 13 bases in between. Germline V gene lookup returns CDR1 SGHTA and CDR2 FQGNSA. CDR3 length: 15 residues.

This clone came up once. CDR3 nucleotides: TGTGCCAGCAGCCAAAAGGACAGAGGTAACAATTCACCCCTCCACTTT. Its translation: CASSQKDRGNNSPLHF. This chain links TRBV4-2 with TRBJ1-6, with D tentatively TRBD1 (6 bases). Germline CDR1 and CDR2: LGHNA and YNFKEQ. V gave up 2 bases and J gave up 7 bases, with 15 bases separating them. The CDR3 consists of 16 residues.

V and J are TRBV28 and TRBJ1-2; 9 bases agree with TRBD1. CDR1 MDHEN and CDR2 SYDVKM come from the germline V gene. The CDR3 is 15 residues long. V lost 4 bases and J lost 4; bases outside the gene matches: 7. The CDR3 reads CASSSRGQGLYGYTF. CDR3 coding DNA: TGTGCCAGCAGTTCCAGGGGACAGGGACTCTATGGCTACACCTTC.

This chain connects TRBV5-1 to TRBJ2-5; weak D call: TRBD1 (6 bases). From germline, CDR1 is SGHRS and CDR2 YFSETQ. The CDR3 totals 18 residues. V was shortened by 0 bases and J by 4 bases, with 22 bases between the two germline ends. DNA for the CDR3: TGCGCCAGCAGCTTGGGTCTTACCACAGGGCCGTGGGCAGAGACCCAGTACTTC. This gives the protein CASSLGLTTGPWAETQYF.

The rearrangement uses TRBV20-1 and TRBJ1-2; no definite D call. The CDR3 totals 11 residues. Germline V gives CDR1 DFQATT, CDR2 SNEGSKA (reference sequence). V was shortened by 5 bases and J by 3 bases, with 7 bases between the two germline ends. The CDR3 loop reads CSAEGHYGYTF. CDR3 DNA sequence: TGCAGTGCTGAGGGCCACTATGGCTACACCTTC.

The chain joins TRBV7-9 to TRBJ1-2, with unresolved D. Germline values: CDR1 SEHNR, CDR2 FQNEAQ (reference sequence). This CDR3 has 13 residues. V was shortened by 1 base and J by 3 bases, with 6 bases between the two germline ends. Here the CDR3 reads CASSLGSDYGYTF. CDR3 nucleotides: TGTGCCAGCAGCTTAGGTTCGGACTATGGCTACACCTTC. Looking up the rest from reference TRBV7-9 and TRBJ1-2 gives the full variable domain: DTGVSQNPRHKITKRGQNVTFRCDPISEHNRLYWYRQTLGQGPEFLTYFQNEAQLEKSRLLSDRFSAERPKGSFSTLEIQRTEQGDSAMYLCASSLGSDYGYTFGSGTRLTVV.

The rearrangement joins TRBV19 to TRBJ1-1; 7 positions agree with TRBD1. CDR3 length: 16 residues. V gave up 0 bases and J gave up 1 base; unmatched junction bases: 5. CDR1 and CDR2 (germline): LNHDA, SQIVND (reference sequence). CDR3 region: CASSIEPGGRNTEAFF. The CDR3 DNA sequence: TGTGCCAGTAGTATAGAGCCAGGGGGAAGGAACACTGAAGCTTTCTTT.

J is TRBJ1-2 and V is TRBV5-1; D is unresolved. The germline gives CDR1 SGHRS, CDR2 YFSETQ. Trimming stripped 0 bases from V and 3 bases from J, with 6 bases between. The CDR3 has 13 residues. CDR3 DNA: TGCGCCAGCAGCTTGGCCCCCGACTATGGCTACACCTTC. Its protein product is CASSLAPDYGYTF.

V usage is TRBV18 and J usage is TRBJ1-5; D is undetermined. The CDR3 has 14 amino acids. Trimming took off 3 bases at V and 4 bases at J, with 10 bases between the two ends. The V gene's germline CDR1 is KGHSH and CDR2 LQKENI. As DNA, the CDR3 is TGTGCCAGCTCACCCTCCGGGATGAATCAGCCCCAGCATTTT. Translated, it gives CASSPSGMNQPQHF.

CDR3 residues: CASSLRLAGTYEQYF. In DNA, the CDR3 is TGCGCCAGCAGCTTGAGGCTAGCGGGAACCTACGAGCAGTACTTC. The rearrangement uses TRBV5-1 and TRBJ2-7; 9 bases fit TRBD2. The V gene end was trimmed by 1 base and the J gene end by 2 bases; junction bases not matched to a gene: 4. CDR1 and CDR2 (germline): SGHRS, YFSETQ. This CDR3 region has 15 residues.

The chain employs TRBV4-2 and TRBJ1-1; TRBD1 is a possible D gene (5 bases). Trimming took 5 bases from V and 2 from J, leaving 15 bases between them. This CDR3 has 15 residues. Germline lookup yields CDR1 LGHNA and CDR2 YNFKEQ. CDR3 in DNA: TGTGCCAGCAGCAAACTCCTTCAGGGAAACACTGAAGCTTTCTTT. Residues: CASSKLLQGNTEAFF.